A selection of T cell receptor beta chains follows, all from one sample in a study of cytomegalovirus exposure and HLA in healthy donors. This table comes from immunoSEQ multiplex PCR, and its TCRdb copy is limited to in-frame clones, with some not included. The table lists 150,000 to 200,000 clones, 75% of them singletons, with about 7.6% in the top ten. The sequenced sample consisted of PBMCs. Every receptor here comes from a woman aged 40 to 50 in good health and CMV-seropositive. CDR3s include the opening cysteine and the closing phenylalanine or tryptophan. D genes are given only for firm matches. The size of a clone is reported for some rows only, either as once, few or many, or as a class for expanded clones.

len: 14
d_gene: -
abundance: -
j_gene: TRBJ1-2
v_gene: TRBV5-8
CDR3nt: TGTGCCAGCAGCTTTCAAAATATCGCCGGGGGCTACACCTTC
CDR3aa: CASSFQNIAGGYTF

len: 14
d_gene: -
abundance: -
j_gene: TRBJ2-7
v_gene: TRBV19
CDR3nt: TGTGCCAGTAGAGGAGAAACGGCGTCCTACGAGCAGTACTTC
CDR3aa: CASRGETASYEQYF

len: 15
d_gene: -
abundance: -
j_gene: TRBJ2-1
v_gene: TRBV28
CDR3nt: TGTGCCAGCAGTGAAAGGGGAGGGGGTCACACTGAGCAGTTCTTC
CDR3aa: CASSERGGGHTEQFF

len: 16
d_gene: TRBD2
abundance: -
j_gene: TRBJ2-2
v_gene: TRBV4-2
CDR3nt: TGTGCCAGCAGCCAAGCGACTAGCGTTGACACCGGGGAGCTGTTTTTT
CDR3aa: CASSQATSVDTGELFF

len: 13
d_gene: -
abundance: -
j_gene: TRBJ2-7
v_gene: TRBV7-7
CDR3nt: TGTGCTAGCAGCCTAGGCAGGGCGGGGGAGCAGTACTTC
CDR3aa: CASSLGRAGEQYF

len: 13
d_gene: TRBD1
abundance: -
j_gene: TRBJ1-1
v_gene: TRBV5-6
CDR3nt: TGTGCCAGTAGGCGGACAGGGAGTACTGAAGCTTTCTTT
CDR3aa: CASRRTGSTEAFF

len: 15
d_gene: TRBD1
abundance: few
j_gene: TRBJ2-2
v_gene: TRBV2
CDR3nt: TGTGCCAGCACCGAGCGGACAGGGAACACCGGGGAGCTGTTTTTT
CDR3aa: CASTERTGNTGELFF

len: 15
d_gene: TRBD1
abundance: -
j_gene: TRBJ1-3
v_gene: TRBV18
CDR3nt: TGTGCCAGCTCACCGACAGGGGGCTCTGGAAACACCATATATTTT
CDR3aa: CASSPTGGSGNTIYF

len: 17
d_gene: TRBD1
abundance: -
j_gene: TRBJ1-1
v_gene: TRBV25-1
CDR3nt: TGTGCCAGCAGCCCCGGGACAGGTCGGTCTCTTCACACTGAAGCTTTCTTT
CDR3aa: CASSPGTGRSLHTEAFF

len: 18
d_gene: -
abundance: -
j_gene: TRBJ2-5
v_gene: TRBV7-6
CDR3nt: TGTGCCAGCAGCTTAGTGCCCCCTTTAGCGGGACAGTGGGAGACCCAGTACTTC
CDR3aa: CASSLVPPLAGQWETQYF

len: 16
d_gene: TRBD1
abundance: -
j_gene: TRBJ1-2
v_gene: TRBV7-8
CDR3nt: TGTGCCAGCAGCCCCAACCGGGACAGGGCTAACTATGGCTACACCTTC
CDR3aa: CASSPNRDRANYGYTF

len: 14
d_gene: -
abundance: -
j_gene: TRBJ1-1
v_gene: TRBV2
CDR3nt: TGTGCCAGCCATAAAACGGGAGTGAACACTGAAGCTTTCTTT
CDR3aa: CASHKTGVNTEAFF

len: 14
d_gene: TRBD1
abundance: -
j_gene: TRBJ1-4
v_gene: TRBV5-1
CDR3nt: TGCGCCAGCAGCTTGCGGGACAGGAATGAAAAACTGTTTTTT
CDR3aa: CASSLRDRNEKLFF

len: 16
d_gene: -
abundance: -
j_gene: TRBJ1-3
v_gene: TRBV27
CDR3nt: TGTGCCAGCAGTAATGGTCCGGGGTCCACTGGAAACACCATATATTTT
CDR3aa: CASSNGPGSTGNTIYF

len: 14
d_gene: -
abundance: -
j_gene: TRBJ1-1
v_gene: TRBV6-5
CDR3nt: TGTGCCAGCAAGCTAGAGAGACTGAACACTGAAGCTTTCTTT
CDR3aa: CASKLERLNTEAFF

len: 14
d_gene: -
abundance: -
j_gene: TRBJ1-4
v_gene: TRBV5-1
CDR3nt: TGCGCCAGCAGCTTGAGTACAGGCGAGCAAAAACTGTTTTTT
CDR3aa: CASSLSTGEQKLFF

len: 14
d_gene: -
abundance: -
j_gene: TRBJ2-7
v_gene: TRBV11-2
CDR3nt: TGTGCCAGCAGCTCAGGGGCGGGAGCCTACGAGCAGTACTTC
CDR3aa: CASSSGAGAYEQYF

len: 17
d_gene: -
abundance: once
j_gene: TRBJ1-2
v_gene: TRBV7-9
CDR3nt: TGTGCCAGCAGCTTCGGACAGCGCCCAAGCTCCTACTATGGCTACACCTTC
CDR3aa: CASSFGQRPSSYYGYTF

len: 14
d_gene: -
abundance: -
j_gene: TRBJ1-1
v_gene: TRBV6-6
CDR3nt: TGTGCCAGCAGTGGGCGGGGGTTCAGCACTGAAGCTTTCTTT
CDR3aa: CASSGRGFSTEAFF

len: 15
d_gene: TRBD2
abundance: -
j_gene: TRBJ2-7
v_gene: TRBV11-2
CDR3nt: TGTGCCAGCAGCTCCCTAGCGGGAGTGGCCTACGAGCAGTACTTC
CDR3aa: CASSSLAGVAYEQYF

len: 15
d_gene: TRBD1
abundance: -
j_gene: TRBJ2-5
v_gene: TRBV7-7
CDR3nt: TGTGCTAGCAGCATCCGGACAGGGGGACAAGAGACCCAGTACTTC
CDR3aa: CASSIRTGGQETQYF

len: 16
d_gene: TRBD1
abundance: -
j_gene: TRBJ2-5
v_gene: TRBV4-1
CDR3nt: TGCGCCAGCAGCCAAGATATTCCAGGGGGCAAAGAGACCCAGTACTTC
CDR3aa: CASSQDIPGGKETQYF

len: 16
d_gene: -
abundance: -
j_gene: TRBJ1-2
v_gene: TRBV4-2
CDR3nt: TGTGCCAGCAGCCTCTTCATGACGGAGGGAAACTATGGCTACACCTTC
CDR3aa: CASSLFMTEGNYGYTF

len: 17
d_gene: TRBD1
abundance: -
j_gene: TRBJ2-1
v_gene: TRBV7-3
CDR3nt: TGTGCCAGCAGCTCCAACAGGGGCCAGGCGTCTATTAATGAGCAGTTCTTC
CDR3aa: CASSSNRGQASINEQFF

len: 13
d_gene: TRBD1
abundance: -
j_gene: TRBJ2-3
v_gene: TRBV27
CDR3nt: TGTGCCAGCAGAGGGACAGGCACAGATACGCAGTATTTT
CDR3aa: CASRGTGTDTQYF

len: 15
d_gene: -
abundance: -
j_gene: TRBJ2-7
v_gene: TRBV28
CDR3nt: TGTGCCAGCAGTCTCCTGCGGCGAAGCTCCTACGAGCAGTACTTC
CDR3aa: CASSLLRRSSYEQYF